Following are 2 T cell receptor beta chains from one sample sequenced in a study of response to subunit inactivated influenza vaccine. TCRdb fed the RT-PCR reads into MiXCR, producing one record per CDR3 protein. The sample carries 160,000 or so distinct CDR3 sequences, roughly a tenth recorded once. The sequences come from non-naive T cells sorted from PBMCs, collected around seven weeks after vaccination. These receptors all stem from a man aged 45-65 years who received an inactivated influenza vaccine.

This clonotype was observed at least ten times. The gene calls are TRBV24-1 and TRBJ2-5; D assignment may be TRBD1 or TRBD2 (5 bases each). The CDR3 consists of 16 residues. CDR1 is KGHDR and CDR2 is SFDVKD in the germline V gene. Trimming removed 0 bases at V and 4 bases at J, with 14 bases between. CDR3 region: CATSDLQGTLGETQYF. The DNA for the CDR3 is TGTGCCACCAGTGATTTGCAAGGGACCCTGGGAGAGACCCAGTACTTC.

This clonotype was observed a few times. The chain couples TRBV29-1 to TRBJ2-5; D call uncertain. Trimming left V 1 base short and J 4 bases short, with 10 bases between. The CDR3 totals 13 residues. Germline lookup yields CDR1 SQVTM and CDR2 ANQGSEA. The chain's CDR3 is CSVEGTPGETQYF. The CDR3 DNA follows: TGCAGCGTTGAAGGAACCCCGGGAGAGACCCAGTACTTC.